This is a list of T cell receptor beta chains from one sample in a study of blood T cell repertoires in COVID-19. Assay used: immunoSEQ multiplex PCR; TCRdb lists only in-frame clones, some missing. This table has about 130,000 clones, around 76% appearing once. The sample consisted of peripheral blood. The receptors derive from a human donor in a cohort sampled during active COVID-19. Both conserved end residues are part of each CDR3. The D gene is left open where the match is weak. Part of the rows lack a size; the others show once, few, many or a class for expanded clones.

>NA|TRBV15|NA|TRBJ2-4
TGTGCCACCAGCAGAGGGGGCAGAGGGGGCAAAAACATTCAGTACTTC
CATSRGGRGGKNIQYF
>NA|TRBV6-6|NA|TRBJ2-5
TGTGCCAGCGGCAGGACTCAAGAGACCCAGTACTTC
CASGRTQETQYF
>TRBD1|TRBV2|NA|TRBJ2-7
TGTGCCAGCAGGGGGGACAGCATCTACGAGCAGTACTTC
CASRGDSIYEQYF
>NA|TRBV11-2|NA|TRBJ1-1
TGTGCCAGCAGCTTAGCCGAGTACACTGAAGCTTTCTTT
CASSLAEYTEAFF
>NA|TRBV30|NA|TRBJ2-5
TGTGCCTGGAGTGGGCAGTTCCAAAAGACCCAGTACTTC
CAWSGQFQKTQYF
>NA|TRBV7-9|few|TRBJ1-1
TGTGCCAGCAGCTTAGAGGGGGATTGGACTGAAGCTTTCTTT
CASSLEGDWTEAFF
>NA|TRBV2|NA|TRBJ1-4
TGTGCCAGCAGTCCCTTCCGGCAGGGCAATGAAAAACTGTTTTTT
CASSPFRQGNEKLFF
>NA|TRBV7-9|NA|TRBJ2-7
TGTGCCAGCAGGCGCGCCTCCTACGAGCAGTACTTC
CASRRASYEQYF
>NA|TRBV6-5|once|TRBJ2-1
TGTGCCAGCACCCCCTCAAGGGGCAGTGAGCAGTTCTTC
CASTPSRGSEQFF
>TRBD1|TRBV24-1|NA|TRBJ1-5
TGTGCCACCAGTGACACGGACAGGGGGGTCCACAATCAGCCCCAGCATTTT
CATSDTDRGVHNQPQHF
>TRBD1|TRBV28|once|TRBJ1-2
TGTGCCAGCAGTTTAGGAGGACAGGGGGCCGGTGGCTACACCTTC
CASSLGGQGAGGYTF
>TRBD2|TRBV4-2|NA|TRBJ2-3
TGTGCCAGCAGCAAACGACTAGCGGGGGAAGCAGATACGCAGTATTTT
CASSKRLAGEADTQYF
>NA|TRBV7-8|few|TRBJ1-5
TGTGCCAGCAGCTTAGGAGGGAGTAATAGCAATCAGCCCCAGCATTTT
CASSLGGSNSNQPQHF
>TRBD1|TRBV5-4|NA|TRBJ2-2
TGTGCCAGCAGCCCACAGGGGGGGGAGCTGTTTTTT
CASSPQGGELFF
>NA|TRBV19|NA|TRBJ2-7
TGTGCCAGCTCACCAGGGTCCGCTTCGGTCGAGCAGTACTTC
CASSPGSASVEQYF
>NA|TRBV21-1|NA|TRBJ2-6
TGTGCCAGCAGCAAGAGGGGGGGCCCTGGGGCCAACGTCCTGACTTTC
CASSKRGGPGANVLTF
>NA|TRBV25-1|once|TRBJ2-7
TGTGCCAGCGGGGGGTCTTACGAGCAGTACTTC
CASGGSYEQYF
>NA|TRBV2|few|TRBJ1-6
TGTGCCAGCAGCCCTCGGGCAGGGGATTCACCCCTCCACTTT
CASSPRAGDSPLHF
>NA|TRBV5-5|few|TRBJ2-7
TGTGCCAGCAGCTTGACAGCCGTCATCTCCTACGAGCAGTACTTC
CASSLTAVISYEQYF
>NA|TRBV28|NA|TRBJ2-5
TGTGCCAGCAGTTCATCGGACACCCAAGAGACCCAGTACTTC
CASSSSDTQETQYF
>NA|TRBV27|NA|TRBJ1-1
TGTGCCAGCAGTTTATCGAGGGGGTTGAACACTGAAGCTTTCTTT
CASSLSRGLNTEAFF
>NA|TRBV10-3|NA|TRBJ1-1
TGTGCCATCAGTGTGGACAGCCAAAACACTGAAGCTTTCTTT
CAISVDSQNTEAFF
>TRBD1|TRBV27|few|TRBJ1-1
TGTGCCAGCAGTTTATCGACAGGGGTGAACACTGAAGCTTTCTTT
CASSLSTGVNTEAFF
>NA|TRBV6-1|once|TRBJ1-5
TGTGCCAGCAGTGAATCCGCGGGGCCCCAGCATTTT
CASSESAGPQHF
>NA|TRBV5-8|NA|TRBJ1-3
TGTGCCAGCAGCGTCCAGGGGCGCTCTGGAAACACCATATATTTT
CASSVQGRSGNTIYF
>TRBD2|TRBV30|NA|TRBJ2-1
TGTGCCTGGAGTACGGGGGGGGATTTTTCGATAAAGTTCTTC
CAWSTGGDFSIKFF
>NA|TRBV6-1|NA|TRBJ1-2
TGTGCCAGCAGTGAATACATGTATGGCTACACCTTC
CASSEYMYGYTF
>NA|TRBV7-2|NA|TRBJ1-2
TGTGCCAGCAGCGCCGACCTGACACCGACTAACTATGGCTACACCTTC
CASSADLTPTNYGYTF
>NA|TRBV6-4|NA|TRBJ1-4
TGTGCCAGCAGCGGGGTGGGAGGGGTGGATGAAAAACTGTTTTTT
CASSGVGGVDEKLFF
>TRBD1|TRBV27|NA|TRBJ2-7
TGTGCCAGCAGCAGATCCGGGACAGGGGGGTACGAGCAGTACTTC
CASSRSGTGGYEQYF
>NA|TRBV28|NA|TRBJ1-1
TGTGCCAGCAGTTTAACCGGGGGGGTGAACACTGAAGCTTTCTTT
CASSLTGGVNTEAFF
>TRBD2|TRBV4-1|few|TRBJ2-1
TGCGCCAGCAGCCAAGTGCTAGCGGGGCGCCGGGGTGAGCAGTTCTTC
CASSQVLAGRRGEQFF
>TRBD2|TRBV5-1|few|TRBJ2-3
TGCGCCAGCAGCTTGGGGGGACTAGCCCGGGGGCGCACAGATACGCAGTATTTT
CASSLGGLARGRTDTQYF